This TCR beta chain appears in the sequencing data of a study of blood T cell repertoires in COVID-19 (dated by TCRdb to the early 2020s). Turning to the overall study: Collaborator samples came from the United States, Italy and Spain and covered acute and convalescent phases of COVID-19. The material from the prospective study consisted of cDNA or gDNA derived from T cells, B-cell-depleted T cells, or PBMCs. Subjects who had been exposed to COVID-19, were actively infected with it, or had recovered from it provided the deeply sampled blood TCRbeta repertoires that made up the dataset. The repertoires were released in a freely available public database intended as a resource for research on the immune response to SARS-CoV-2. Samples were obtained from the ongoing ImmuneRACE study (first 160 participants) and from 1,254 subjects provided by 6 global collaborators. Sample metadata almost always included a de-identified subject ID, COVID-19 status, age in years and sex. Where HLA class I and class II types were available, the types were taken from metadata supplied by the sample provider, not from assay-based typing.

This clone has only a few counts. Its cognate antigen has yet to be identified. No quality values exist for individual bases; no much larger clone is one base distant. The collaborating institutions used their own protocols to collect whole blood in K2EDTA tubes. For TCRbeta analysis, collaborators shipped samples as frozen whole blood, isolated PBMCs, or DNA extracted from either of those sample types. What the work shows at the level of the full study, not this receptor alone: How much clinical and demographic metadata was included differed by source and by participant, and the metadata was provided uncurated.

TCRbeta CDR3 regions were amplified from genomic DNA using the immunoSEQ Assay, a bias-controlled multiplex PCR. Turning to the authors' computational methods: The number of nucleated cells in each sample was estimated by amplification of reference gene primers within the assay. To quantify the absolute abundance of each unique TCRbeta CDR3 rearrangement, sequence reads were collapsed and filtered. For each sample, productive Simpson clonality was calculated as the square root of Simpson's diversity index over productive rearrangements. The immuneACCESS repertoire file appears here via TCRdb, limited to in-frame rearrangements. These files lack a portion of the clones; in checked studies, under half of the deficit traces to unresolved V genes, and the cause of the others is not known. V, J and clone size derive from that table, while D and trimming were established from the DNA sequence. This sample has approximately 10,000 clones in its table, and 82% of those were observed once. Less than 25% of the sample rests with the top ten.

Sequencing was carried out using peripheral blood. This TCR was sampled from a human donor in a cohort sampled during active COVID-19.

CDR3 sequence: CASSVGMGHSNTEAFF. The DNA sequence follows: TGTGCCAGCAGCGTAGGAATGGGACACTCGAACACTGAAGCTTTCTTT. The rearranged chain carries TRBV9 and TRBJ1-1; TRBD1 is possibly the D segment (6 matching bases). The V and J ends are trimmed by 0 bases and 1 base, leaving 13 bases between them. Including the terminal cysteine and phenylalanine, the CDR3 comprises 16 residues. The entry retains the CDR3 DNA only, 48 bases that are in frame from base 1. Taken from the germline V gene, the CDR1 and CDR2 loops are SGDLS and YYNGEE. Here the CDR3 is joined to the reference TRBV9 and TRBJ1-1 genes, and the full variable domain is: DSGVTQTPKHLITATGQRVTLRCSPRSGDLSVYWYQQSLDQGLQFLIQYYNGEERAKGNILERFSAQQFPDLHSELNLSSLELGDSALYFCASSVGMGHSNTEAFFGQGTRLTVV.